What follows is one T cell receptor (beta chain) and its context. Cohort 3 donors counted as recovered after two negative PCRs, clearance, or resolved symptoms. The CDR3 totals 20 residues. This record belongs to a study of blood T cell repertoires in COVID-19. As for the study in general: Sites across the United States, Italy and Spain contributed samples from acute and convalescent COVID-19. The cDNA or gDNA used as material had been derived from T cells, B-cell-depleted T cells, or PBMCs.

This table comes from immunoSEQ multiplex PCR, and its TCRdb copy is limited to in-frame clones, with some not included. The sample holds 500,000 or so clones, roughly nine tenths seen once. Specimen: PBMCs or T cells enriched from blood (not recorded which). The sequence was obtained from a woman aged 18-35 years who had recovered from COVID-19. This chain connects TRBV21-1 to TRBJ2-6; the D call of TRBD1 is as the table states it, not checked on the DNA. TRBV21-1 is a pseudogene. The CDR3 DNA sequence: TGTGCCAGCAGCGAACTTAAGGCCCCTAAAGGGGTTTCTGGGGCCAACGTCCTGACTTTC. It is translated as CASSELKAPKGVSGANVLTF.